The entry that follows covers one T cell receptor beta chain sequence. V lost 6 bases and J lost 4; bases outside the gene matches: 9. The CDR3 is 15 amino acids. CDR1 and CDR2 from the germline V gene are SGHAT and FQNNGV. This sample is part of a study of cytomegalovirus exposure and HLA in healthy donors. Researchers ran the PCR with 60 Vbeta and 13 Jbeta primers. TCRdb keeps only in-frame clones here, not all; method: immunoSEQ multiplex PCR. The table has 140,000 or so clones, around 85% seen once. It was healthy bone marrow donors who served as donors. The chain carries TRBV11-2 and TRBJ1-1; 9 nucleotides align to TRBD1. This TCR derives from a female donor in good health and CMV-seronegative. Sequenced sample: PBMCs. The CDR3 DNA reads as TGTGCCAGCAGATCATCCGGGACAGGGATCACTGAAGCTTTCTTT. The encoded protein is CASRSSGTGITEAFF. Using reference TRBV11-2 and TRBJ1-1 for the parts outside the CDR3, the full variable domain is EAGVAQSPRYKIIEKRQSVAFWCNPISGHATLYWYQQILGQGPKLLIQFQNNGVVDDSQLPKDRFSAERLKGVDSTLKIQPAKLEDSAVYLCASRSSGTGITEAFFGQGTRLTVV.